This T cell receptor (beta chain) was sequenced for a study of cytomegalovirus exposure and HLA in healthy donors. PCR involved 60 Vbeta and 13 Jbeta primers. The protocol was immunoSEQ multiplex PCR, while the TCRdb copy is restricted to in-frame clones and leaves out a portion. The repertoire holds around 94,000 clones, roughly 80% seen once, with 10% in the top ten. The length of the CDR3 is 16 residues. Germline V gives CDR1 GTSNPN, CDR2 SVGIG (reference sequence). J gave up 2 bases and V 1 base, and 3 bases lay outside the gene matches. Sequencing used PBMCs. The chain has TRBV30 and TRBJ2-2, with 11 bases aligning to TRBD2. This sequence was found in a human donor in good health. CDR3 in amino acids: CAWSGLAGFNTGELFF. In nucleotides, the CDR3 is TGTGCCTGGAGTGGACTAGCGGGATTTAACACCGGGGAGCTGTTTTTT.